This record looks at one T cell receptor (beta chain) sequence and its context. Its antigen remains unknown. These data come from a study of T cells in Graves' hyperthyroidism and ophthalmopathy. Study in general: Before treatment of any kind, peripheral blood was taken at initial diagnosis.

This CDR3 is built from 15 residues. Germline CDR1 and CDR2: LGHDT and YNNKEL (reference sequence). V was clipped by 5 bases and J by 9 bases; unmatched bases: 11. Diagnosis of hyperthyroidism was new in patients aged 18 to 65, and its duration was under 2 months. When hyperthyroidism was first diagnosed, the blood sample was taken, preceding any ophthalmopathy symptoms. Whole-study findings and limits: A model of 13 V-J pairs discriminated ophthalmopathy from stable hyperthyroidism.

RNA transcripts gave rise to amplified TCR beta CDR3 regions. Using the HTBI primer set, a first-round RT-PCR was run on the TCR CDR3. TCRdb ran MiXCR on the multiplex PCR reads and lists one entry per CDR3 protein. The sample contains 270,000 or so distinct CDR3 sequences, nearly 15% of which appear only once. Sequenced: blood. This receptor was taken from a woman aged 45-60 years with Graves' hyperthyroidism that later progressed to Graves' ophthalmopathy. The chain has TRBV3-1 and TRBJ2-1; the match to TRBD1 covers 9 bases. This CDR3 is CASSDRDRVPPEQFF. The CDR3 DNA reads TGTGCCAGCAGCGACCGGGACAGGGTGCCCCCTGAGCAGTTCTTC.